This T cell receptor beta chain was profiled in a study of blood T cells in healthy people across ages (dated by TCRdb to between 2014 and 2017). Context from the whole study: In model experiments, roughly one uniquely barcoded TCR beta cDNA molecule per two T cells was captured by template switching. Using deep sequencing normalized with unique cDNA molecular identifiers, the study measured how TCR beta repertoire diversity changes with age. The donors were divided into four age groups: young (average around 16 years), middle-aged (approximately 39), aged (about 60) and long-lived (roughly 82). To avoid experimental bias, donors of different ages were distributed randomly across sequencing lanes. The study analyzed two additional independent replicas of 1 million unique cDNA reads from the same blood draw for two donors, one aged 18 to 30 and one aged 80 or older.

The 35 to 40 donors, aged about 6 to 95 years, were systemically healthy Caucasian individuals from Russia. Each donor gave ten milliliters of peripheral blood, collected into EDTA-treated Vacutainer tubes. PBMCs were isolated by Ficoll-Paque density-gradient centrifugation, with at least 6 million obtained per sample. Trizol reagent was used to extract total RNA from the PBMCs, yielding at least 5 micrograms per sample. For every donor, an aliquot of PBMCs went through flow cytometry to measure the percentages of naive CD45RAhigh/CD27high T cells. Broader findings and caveats from the paper: Estimates of total diversity based on one million sequenced T cells were regarded as lower bounds and as underestimates. Observed TCR beta diversity per million T cells fell roughly linearly with age, and a significant reduction was already apparent by age roughly 40. Compared with the aged group, more naive CD4+ T cells, fewer expanded clones and increased TCR diversity were shown by the long-lived group, suggesting age selection. Bulk unsorted PBMC profiling prevented conclusive comparison of naive and antigen-experienced compartments. There was a strong correlation between observed TCR beta diversity and the percentage of naive T cells measured by flow cytometry. Because donor CMV infection status was unknown, age-related changes in expanded clonotypes were potentially confounded.

The library was prepared using 5' RACE. The listed sequencing device is Illumina HiSeq 2500. The second PCR ran for roughly 7 to 11 cycles and used a J-beta primer mix along with a sample-barcoded 5' primer. A template-switch 5' adaptor carrying 12 random nucleotides introduced a unique molecular identifier onto each TCR beta cDNA molecule. Each sample yielded at least 3 million CDR3-containing paired-end reads. All of the RNA was converted into first-strand cDNA using the Mint cDNA synthesis kit, with a TRBC-specific oligonucleotide serving as the primer. All cDNA was treated with uracil-DNA glycosylase and then went through a first 18-cycle PCR with the universal primers M1SS and BC2_uni_R. The authors' analysis ran thus. For normalization, 1 million high-quality reads were randomly selected from each sample, with every read carrying a distinct molecular identifier. Reads with shared molecular identifiers were discarded instead of being binned into consensus sequences. MiTCR, with a Q25 quality threshold and the strictest error-elimination algorithm, was used for CDR3 identification, clonotype clustering and error correction. A nonparametric unseen species model using Euler transformation provided a lower-bound estimate of total TCR beta diversity. TCRdb cleaned the public reads at Q25 with fastp, built clones with MiXCR and kept in-frame beta chains. Rows with a matching CDR3 protein are joined into one entry that keeps the most common DNA and genes. TCRdb's processing, not the authors', yielded these V and J calls. Recorded for this sample are about 640,000 distinct CDR3 sequences; roughly 58% of them occurred a single time. Approximately 37% of the sample rests with the top ten.

In regard to this clonotype: It has no known antigen specificity. The input lacks base qualities; no much larger clone sits a single base away.

As encoded in the germline V gene, CDR1 is ENHRY while CDR2 is SYGVKD. Trimming removed 8 bases from V and 0 bases from J, leaving 16 bases between the germline ends. The CDR3 runs 15 amino acids, cysteine and phenylalanine included. The kept DNA is CDR3 alone, 45 bases in frame from the first base. The sequence was obtained from a man between 60 and 70 years old in good health. Input material: blood. The chain links TRBV10-3 with TRBJ1-1; confidence is insufficient to name the D gene. The CDR3 loop reads CAIQAEGGVNTEAFF. The DNA sequence is given as TGTGCCATCCAGGCCGAAGGAGGAGTGAACACTGAAGCTTTCTTT.